This T cell receptor (beta chain) came from a study of CD8 T cells in ankylosing spondylitis. 5'-RACE, quantitative and with molecular barcodes, yielded the TCR beta libraries. TCRdb called the 5' RACE reads again in MiXCR, with one record for every CDR3 protein. The table has roughly 240,000 distinct CDR3 sequences, less than 9.5% seen once; the top ten hold approximately 5%. Whole-study findings and limits: According to the report, clones linked to the disease were significantly enriched in matched synovial fluid samples taken from ankylosing spondylitis patients. Some motif variants had been reported before (in reactive arthritis synovial fluid and blood). Ankylosing spondylitis blood appeared to carry a characteristic TCR beta motif of roughly 8 highly homologous variants.

The CDR3 consists of 14 residues. In germline, CDR1 is SGHVS, CDR2 FQNEAQ. Trimming pared 4 bases from V and 5 bases from J, leaving 14 bases between. This clonotype has more than one count but fewer than ten. Antigen specificity is unknown. The sample taken for sequencing was blood, either unsorted or a sorted T cell fraction (not recorded which). The chain employs TRBV7-8 and TRBJ1-1; no reliable D call. The origin of this receptor is a female donor with ankylosing spondylitis or in good health (not recorded which). CDR3 in amino acids: CASSSQKTWTEAFF. In DNA form, the CDR3 reads TGTGCCAGCAGCTCACAAAAGACGTGGACTGAAGCTTTCTTT.